The 9 T cell receptor beta chains reported below all come from one sample, sequenced in a study of OX40 agonist ivuxolimab in advanced cancers. Sequencing used immunoSEQ multiplex PCR; TCRdb keeps in-frame clones, though not all of them. The sample shows tens of thousands of clones, roughly 87% of them seen only once. Sample: CD4+ or CD8+ T cells sorted from blood, taken in a trial of the OX40 agonist ivuxolimab. The receptors come from an adult with an advanced solid tumor such as melanoma, head and neck, liver or kidney cancer.

J is TRBJ2-5 and V is TRBV11-2, with a possible D match to TRBD1 (6 bases). This CDR3 has 15 amino acids. Germline V gene lookup returns CDR1 SGHAT and CDR2 FQNNGV. Trimming cost V 1 base and J 1 base, with 10 bases left between them. The CDR3 protein is CASSLGRRGQETQYF. As DNA, the CDR3 is TGTGCCAGCAGCTTAGGCCGCAGGGGCCAAGAGACCCAGTACTTC.

The chain uses TRBV6-6 and TRBJ2-3; 8 nucleotides align to TRBD2. Trimming removed 0 bases from V and 6 bases from J; junction bases left unmatched: 8. The CDR3 runs 16 residues. Per germline, CDR1 MNHNY and CDR2 SVGAGI (reference sequence). The CDR3 DNA is TGTGCCAGCAGTTACTCACTTAGCGGGACTGCGGATACGCAGTATTTT. This sequence encodes CASSYSLSGTADTQYF.

The chain is built from TRBV7-6 and TRBJ1-5; TRBD1 is a possible D gene (6 bases). Deletions cut 8 bases from V and 7 bases from J, with 15 bases between. This CDR3 is built from 13 residues. Per the germline V gene, CDR1 is SGHVS and CDR2 is FNYEAQ. The CDR3 DNA follows: TGTGCCAGCGGTATGGGGGGGCCGCAGCCCCAGCATTTT. It yields the protein CASGMGGPQPQHF.

The rearrangement joins TRBV28 to TRBJ1-1; D unclear. Deletions cut 5 bases from V and 1 base from J, with 8 bases between. There are 13 residues in the CDR3. Germline V gives CDR1 MDHEN, CDR2 SYDVKM. CDR3 in amino acids: CASSALENTEAFF. The CDR3 region has the DNA TGTGCCAGCAGTGCCCTCGAGAACACTGAAGCTTTCTTT. Combining the CDR3 with reference TRBV28 and TRBJ1-1 gives the whole variable domain DVKVTQSSRYLVKRTGEKVFLECVQDMDHENMFWYRQDPGLGLRLIYFSYDVKMKEKGDIPEGYSVSREKKERFSLILESASTNQTSMYLCASSALENTEAFFGQGTRLTVV.

The gene calls are TRBV13 and TRBJ2-2, with D perhaps being TRBD1 or TRBD2 (6 bases each). Germline V gene sequence: CDR1 PRHDT, CDR2 FYEKMQ (reference sequence). The CDR3 runs 15 residues. V lost 2 bases and J lost 3, with 10 bases in between. CDR3 residues: CASSLFRGHTGELFF. The CDR3 nucleotides read TGTGCCAGCAGCTTATTCCGGGGGCACACCGGGGAGCTGTTTTTT.

The rearrangement joins TRBV29-1 to TRBJ1-2, with D unclear. Germline V CDR1 and CDR2: SQVTM, ANQGSEA. Trimming left V 7 bases short and J 7 bases short, with 19 bases between. The CDR3 runs 13 residues. For the CDR3, the DNA is TGCAGCGCCCGACTGGCCCTGGATAGTGGCTACACCTTC. Its translation: CSARLALDSGYTF.

The V and J genes are TRBV5-1 and TRBJ2-7; D not certain. With 2 bases removed from V and 5 bases from J, the gap between germline ends came to 11 bases. CDR3 length: 13 amino acids. The germline V gene has CDR1 SGHRS and CDR2 YFSETQ. CDR3: CASSLRSWHEQYF. In nucleotides, the CDR3 is TGCGCCAGCAGCTTAAGGTCCTGGCACGAGCAGTACTTC.

The genes are TRBV9 and TRBJ2-1; D is possibly TRBD2 (6 bases). CDR1 and CDR2 from the germline V gene are SGDLS and YYNGEE. The CDR3 is 15 amino acids. Trimming took off 3 bases at V and 5 bases at J, with 15 bases between the two ends. CDR3 residues: CASSESRVADNEQFF. The DNA of the CDR3 is TGTGCCAGCAGCGAGAGTAGGGTAGCGGACAATGAGCAGTTCTTC.

V gene TRBV19 combines with J gene TRBJ1-1, with no clear D. The V end lost 6 bases, the J end lost 0 bases, and 11 bases lay between the germline ends. Germline V gives CDR1 LNHDA, CDR2 SQIVND (reference sequence). The CDR3 is 14 amino acids. In nucleotides, the CDR3 is TGTGCCAGTAGCGGGAGAGGCATGAACACTGAAGCTTTCTTT. This translates into CASSGRGMNTEAFF.